This T cell receptor (beta chain) was retrieved from a study of PD-L1 blockade in urothelial cancer. The wider study: Analysis of blood occurred 3 weeks (second dose) and 6 weeks after treatment start.

After removal of 6 bases from V and 6 bases from J, the junction contained 6 bases not matched to a gene. Looked up from germline, CDR1 is MNHNS and CDR2 is SASEGT. The CDR3 length is 14 residues. Synthetic templates analogous to TCR were spiked into all PCRs individually. The assay was immunoSEQ multiplex PCR, and TCRdb's table has in-frame clones only and misses some. In the table there are 38,000 or so clones, around 83% of which are singletons. The sequence was collected from a man between 60 and 75 years old with urothelial cancer. The chain recombines TRBV6-1 with TRBJ1-4; 8 positions match TRBD1. The sample was PBMCs, taken around atezolizumab (anti-PD-L1) treatment. The CDR3 here is CASSDRGLDEKLFF. The CDR3 nucleotides read TGTGCCAGCAGCGACAGGGGTTTAGATGAAAAACTGTTTTTT.